This T cell receptor (beta chain) came from a study of blood T cell repertoires in COVID-19. Turning to the study itself: COVID-19 samples, acute and convalescent, were from the United States, Italy and Spain. T cells, B-cell-depleted T cells, or PBMCs provided the cDNA or gDNA that served as material.

In the authors' methods: Reference gene primer amplification yielded estimated nucleated cell counts. TCRdb's table, derived via immunoSEQ multiplex PCR, lists solely in-frame clones and lacks some. The V and J calls and the clone size are those of that table, but D and trimming were determined from the DNA. The sample consists of over 250,000 clones, roughly 85% of them appearing once. Input material: peripheral blood. The sequence was collected from a human donor in a cohort sampled during active COVID-19.

CDR3 nucleotide sequence: TGCGCCAGCAGCAAGACTGGACAGTCCTACGAGCAGTACTTC. Its translation: CASSKTGQSYEQYF. V and J are TRBV5-1 and TRBJ2-7; the D gene is possibly TRBD1 (6 bases). The CDR3 contains 14 residues. Germline V lookup: CDR1 SGHRS, CDR2 YFSETQ. V lost 4 bases to trimming and J lost 1 base, with 12 bases between them.